This TCR beta chain originates from a study of PD-1 blockade in classical Hodgkin lymphoma. Clones were sequenced by immunoSEQ multiplex PCR, and TCRdb holds only the in-frame ones, with some missing. The sample yields 30,000 to 40,000 clones, 80% to 95% seen once. Every patient was affected by relapse after autologous stem cell transplantation, while exposure to brentuximab vedotin was not uniform. Thawed PBMCs underwent magnetic negative selection to yield purified CD4+ T cells. CDR1 is MNHEY, CDR2 SMNVEV, per germline (reference sequence). The CDR3 spans 16 residues. J was trimmed by 7 bases and V by 0 bases; bases with no gene match: 8.

The starting material was CD4+ T cells from blood, obtained at baseline. This TCR was sampled from a human donor with classical Hodgkin lymphoma. The genes are TRBV27 and TRBJ2-2, with 7 bases that match TRBD2. The CDR3 DNA follows: TGTGCCAGCAGTTTATCCGGGACTAAAAAGGGCGGGGAGCTGTTTTTT. It codes for CASSLSGTKKGGELFF.